A selection of T cell receptor beta chains follows, all from one sample in a study of control samples from healthy donors and cancer patients. Profiled with immunoSEQ multiplex PCR; TCRdb holds only in-frame clones, not every one. In the table there are around 190,000 clones, approximately 92% of which are singletons. Material for sequencing was blood. Receptors originate from a man aged 30 to 39 in good health. Each CDR3 is given without its conserved first and last residue.

V: TRBV9; CDR3: ASSVGGLAGDEQY
V: TRBV7-6; CDR3: ASSLSWGGGNTIY
V: TRBV5-1; CDR3: ASSLGSRQETQY
V: TRBV7-6; CDR3: ATRQGADLYNEQF
V: TRBV3-1/TRBV3-2; CDR3: ASSQVGQNNYGYT
V: TRBV6-6; CDR3: ASQNGAVTYEQY
V: TRBV5-1; CDR3: ASSLGALAGGYNEQF
V: TRBV19; CDR3: ASIEQGWLNTEAF
V: TRBV9; CDR3: ASSPRNRGLSEQF
V: TRBV29-1; CDR3: SVDSGATDTQY
V: TRBV12-5; CDR3: ASGLLQGAEAF
V: TRBV3-1/TRBV3-2; CDR3: ASSQTSGRAPGELF